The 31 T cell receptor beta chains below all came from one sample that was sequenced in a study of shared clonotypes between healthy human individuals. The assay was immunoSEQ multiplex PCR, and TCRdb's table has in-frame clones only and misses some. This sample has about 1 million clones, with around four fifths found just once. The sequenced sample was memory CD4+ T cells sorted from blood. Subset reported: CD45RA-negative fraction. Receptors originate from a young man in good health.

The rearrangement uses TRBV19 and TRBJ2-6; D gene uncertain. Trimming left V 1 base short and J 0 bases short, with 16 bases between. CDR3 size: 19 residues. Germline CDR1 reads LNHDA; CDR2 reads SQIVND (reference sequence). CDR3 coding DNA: TGTGCCAGTAGTATAGTTCAAGGAAAACAAAGCTCTGGGGCCAACGTCCTGACTTTC. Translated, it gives CASSIVQGKQSSGANVLTF.

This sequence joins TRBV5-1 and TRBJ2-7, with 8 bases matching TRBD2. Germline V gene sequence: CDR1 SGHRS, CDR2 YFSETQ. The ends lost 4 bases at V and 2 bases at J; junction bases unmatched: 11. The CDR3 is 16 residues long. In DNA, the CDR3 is TGCGCCAGCAGCCCTCTGGGGGGAGCGGGGGCCTACGAGCAGTACTTC. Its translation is CASSPLGGAGAYEQYF.

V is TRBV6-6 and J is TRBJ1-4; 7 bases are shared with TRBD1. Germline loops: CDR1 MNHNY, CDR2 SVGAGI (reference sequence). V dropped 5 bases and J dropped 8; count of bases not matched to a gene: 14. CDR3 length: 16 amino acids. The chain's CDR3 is CASSPRAGQSQEKLFF. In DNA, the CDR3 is TGTGCCAGCAGTCCTCGAGCGGGACAGAGCCAGGAAAAACTGTTTTTT.

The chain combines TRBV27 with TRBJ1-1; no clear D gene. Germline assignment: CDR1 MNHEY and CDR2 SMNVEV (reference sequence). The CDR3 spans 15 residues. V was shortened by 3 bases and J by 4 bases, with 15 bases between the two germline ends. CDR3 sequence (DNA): TGTGCCAGCAGTTTCTATAGGGATAGGATCACTGAAGCTTTCTTT. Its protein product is CASSFYRDRITEAFF.

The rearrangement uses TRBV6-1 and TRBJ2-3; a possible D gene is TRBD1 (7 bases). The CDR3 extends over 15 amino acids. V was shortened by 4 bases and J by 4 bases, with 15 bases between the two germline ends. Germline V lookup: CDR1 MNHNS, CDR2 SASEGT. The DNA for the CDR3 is TGTGCCAGCAGTGTATCGACAGGGACTTCAGATACGCAGTATTTT. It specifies CASSVSTGTSDTQYF.

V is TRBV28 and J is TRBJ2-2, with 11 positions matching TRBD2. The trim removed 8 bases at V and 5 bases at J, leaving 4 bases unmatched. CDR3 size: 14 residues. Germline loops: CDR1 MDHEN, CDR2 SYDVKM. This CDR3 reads CASGASGRTGELFF. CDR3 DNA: TGTGCCAGCGGAGCTAGCGGGAGGACCGGGGAGCTGTTTTTT. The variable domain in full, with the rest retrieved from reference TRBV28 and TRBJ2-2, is DVKVTQSSRYLVKRTGEKVFLECVQDMDHENMFWYRQDPGLGLRLIYFSYDVKMKEKGDIPEGYSVSREKKERFSLILESASTNQTSMYLCASGASGRTGELFFGEGSRLTVL.

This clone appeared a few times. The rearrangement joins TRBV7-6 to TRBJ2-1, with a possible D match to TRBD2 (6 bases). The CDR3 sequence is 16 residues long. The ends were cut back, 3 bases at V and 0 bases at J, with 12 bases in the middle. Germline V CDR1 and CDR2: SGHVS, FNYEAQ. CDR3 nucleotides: TGTGCCAGCAGCTTCGGGGGATCGAGCTCCTACAATGAGCAGTTCTTC. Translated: CASSFGGSSSYNEQFF.

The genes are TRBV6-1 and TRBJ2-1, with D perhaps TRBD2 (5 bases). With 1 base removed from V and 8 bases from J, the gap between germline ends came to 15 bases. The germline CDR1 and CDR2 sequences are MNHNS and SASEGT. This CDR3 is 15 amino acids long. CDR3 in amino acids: CASSEGSGGQDEQFF. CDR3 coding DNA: TGTGCCAGCAGTGAAGGGAGCGGCGGGCAGGATGAGCAGTTCTTC.

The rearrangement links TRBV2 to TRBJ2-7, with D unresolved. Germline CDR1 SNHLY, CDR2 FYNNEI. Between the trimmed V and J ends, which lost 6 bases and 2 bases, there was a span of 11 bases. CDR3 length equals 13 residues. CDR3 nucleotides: TGTGCCAGCAGCTCCTGGGGTACCTACGAGCAGTACTTC. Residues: CASSSWGTYEQYF.

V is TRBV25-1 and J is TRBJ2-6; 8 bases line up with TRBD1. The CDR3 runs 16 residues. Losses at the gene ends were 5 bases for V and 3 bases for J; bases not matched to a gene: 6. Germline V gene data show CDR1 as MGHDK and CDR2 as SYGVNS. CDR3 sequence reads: CASSTRQGLGANVLTF. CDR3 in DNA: TGTGCCAGCAGTACCAGACAGGGGCTTGGGGCCAACGTCCTGACTTTC.

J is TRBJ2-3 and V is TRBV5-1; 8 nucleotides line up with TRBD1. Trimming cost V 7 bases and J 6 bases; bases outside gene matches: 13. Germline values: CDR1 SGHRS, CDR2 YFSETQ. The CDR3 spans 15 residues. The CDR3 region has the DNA TGCGCCAGCGGAAAAGGACAGGGTCGTAAGGATACGCAGTATTTT. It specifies CASGKGQGRKDTQYF. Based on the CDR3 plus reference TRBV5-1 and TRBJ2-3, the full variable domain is KAGVTQTPRYLIKTRGQQVTLSCSPISGHRSVSWYQQTPGQGLQFLFEYFSETQRNKGNFPGRFSGRQFSNSRSEMNVSTLELGDSALYLCASGKGQGRKDTQYFGPGTRLTVL.

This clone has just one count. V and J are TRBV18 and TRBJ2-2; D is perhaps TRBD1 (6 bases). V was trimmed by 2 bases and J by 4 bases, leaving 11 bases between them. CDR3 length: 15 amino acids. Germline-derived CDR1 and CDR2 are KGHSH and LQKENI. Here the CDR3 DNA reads TGTGCCAGCTCACCAACAGGGATTGGCACCGGGGAGCTGTTTTTT. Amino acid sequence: CASSPTGIGTGELFF.

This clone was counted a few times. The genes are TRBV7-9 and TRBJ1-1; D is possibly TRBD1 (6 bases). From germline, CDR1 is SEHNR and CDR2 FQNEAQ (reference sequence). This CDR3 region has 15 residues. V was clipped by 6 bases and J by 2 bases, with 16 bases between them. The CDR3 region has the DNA TGTGCCAGCAGTTCCGAGGGACACCCCAACACTGAAGCTTTCTTT. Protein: CASSSEGHPNTEAFF. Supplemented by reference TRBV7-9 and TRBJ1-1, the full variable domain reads DTGVSQNPRHKITKRGQNVTFRCDPISEHNRLYWYRQTLGQGPEFLTYFQNEAQLEKSRLLSDRFSAERPKGSFSTLEIQRTEQGDSAMYLCASSSEGHPNTEAFFGQGTRLTVV.

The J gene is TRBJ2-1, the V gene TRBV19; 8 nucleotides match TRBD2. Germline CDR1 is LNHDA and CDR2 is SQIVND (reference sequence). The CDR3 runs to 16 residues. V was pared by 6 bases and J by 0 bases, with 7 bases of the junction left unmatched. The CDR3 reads CASSRGGRSSYNEQFF. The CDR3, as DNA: TGTGCCAGTAGCCGGGGGGGCCGAAGCTCCTACAATGAGCAGTTCTTC.

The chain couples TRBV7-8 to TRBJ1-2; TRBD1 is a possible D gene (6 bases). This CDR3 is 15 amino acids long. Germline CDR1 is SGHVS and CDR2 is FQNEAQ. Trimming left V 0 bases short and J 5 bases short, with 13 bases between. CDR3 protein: CASSLAAGAGYGYTF. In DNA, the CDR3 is TGTGCCAGCAGCTTAGCGGCAGGGGCGGGGTATGGCTACACCTTC.

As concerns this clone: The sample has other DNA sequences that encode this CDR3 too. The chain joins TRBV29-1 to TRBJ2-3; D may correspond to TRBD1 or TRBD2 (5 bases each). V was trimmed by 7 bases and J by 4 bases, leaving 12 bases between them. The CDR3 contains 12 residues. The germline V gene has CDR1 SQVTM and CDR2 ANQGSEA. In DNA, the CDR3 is TGCAGCGCCGGTCAGGGAGCAGATACGCAGTATTTT. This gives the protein CSAGQGADTQYF.

The CDR3 is CASSVSAGYEQYF. Written as DNA, the CDR3 is TGTGCCAGCAGCGTGAGTGCCGGCTACGAGCAGTACTTC. The V call is TRBV9, the J call TRBJ2-7, with no clear D. Germline V CDR1 and CDR2: SGDLS, YYNGEE. The CDR3 has 13 amino acids. The ends were cut back, 2 bases at V and 3 bases at J, with 9 bases in the middle.

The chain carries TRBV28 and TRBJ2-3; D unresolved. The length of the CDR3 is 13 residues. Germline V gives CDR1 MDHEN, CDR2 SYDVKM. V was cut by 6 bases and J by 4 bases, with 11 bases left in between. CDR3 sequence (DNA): TGTGCCAGCAGATCCCCGTTGGCAGATACGCAGTATTTT. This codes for CASRSPLADTQYF.

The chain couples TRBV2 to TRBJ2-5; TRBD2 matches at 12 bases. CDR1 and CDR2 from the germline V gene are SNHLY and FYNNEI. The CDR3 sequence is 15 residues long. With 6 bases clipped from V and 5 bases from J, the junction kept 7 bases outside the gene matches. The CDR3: CASRERTSGEETQYF. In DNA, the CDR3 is TGTGCCAGCAGGGAGAGGACTAGCGGGGAGGAGACCCAGTACTTC. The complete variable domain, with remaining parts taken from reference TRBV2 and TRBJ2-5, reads EPEVTQTPSHQVTQMGQEVILRCVPISNHLYFYWYRQILGQKVEFLVSFYNNEISEKSEIFDDQFSVERPDGSNFTLKIRSTKLEDSAMYFCASRERTSGEETQYFGPGTRLLVL.

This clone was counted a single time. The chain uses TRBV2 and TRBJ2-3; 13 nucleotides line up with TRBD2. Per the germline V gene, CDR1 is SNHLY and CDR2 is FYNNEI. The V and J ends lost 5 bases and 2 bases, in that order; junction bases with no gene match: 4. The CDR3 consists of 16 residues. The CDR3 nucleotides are TGTGCCAGCAGTCCCACTAGCGGGAGGGACACAGATACGCAGTATTTT. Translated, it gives CASSPTSGRDTDTQYF.

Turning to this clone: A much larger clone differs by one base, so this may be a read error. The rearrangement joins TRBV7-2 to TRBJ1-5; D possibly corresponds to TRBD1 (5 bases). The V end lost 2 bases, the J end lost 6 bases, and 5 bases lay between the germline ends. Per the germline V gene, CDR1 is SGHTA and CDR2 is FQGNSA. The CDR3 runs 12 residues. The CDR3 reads CASSLRGQPQHF. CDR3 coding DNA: TGTGCCAGCAGCTTAAGGGGTCAGCCCCAGCATTTT.

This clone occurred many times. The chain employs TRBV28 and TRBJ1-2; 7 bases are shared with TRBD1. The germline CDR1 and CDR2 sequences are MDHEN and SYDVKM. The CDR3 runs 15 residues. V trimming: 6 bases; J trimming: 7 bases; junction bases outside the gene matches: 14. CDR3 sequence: CASRPDGRGLGGYTF. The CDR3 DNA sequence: TGTGCCAGCAGGCCCGACGGGAGGGGGCTGGGTGGCTACACCTTC.

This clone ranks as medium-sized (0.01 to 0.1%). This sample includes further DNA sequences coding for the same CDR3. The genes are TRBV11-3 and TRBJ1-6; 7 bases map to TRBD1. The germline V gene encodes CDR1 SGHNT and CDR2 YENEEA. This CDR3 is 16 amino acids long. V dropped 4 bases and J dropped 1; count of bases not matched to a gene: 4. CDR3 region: CASSSRGESYNSPLHF. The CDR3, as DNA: TGTGCCAGCAGCTCCAGGGGGGAGTCCTATAATTCACCCCTCCACTTT.

CDR3 loop: CASSNPDTGAVGNTIYF. CDR3 nucleotides: TGTGCCAGCAGCAACCCGGACACCGGCGCCGTTGGAAACACCATATATTTT. V is TRBV5-8 and J is TRBJ1-3; D may be TRBD1 (5 bases). CDR3 size: 17 residues. Germline CDR1 is SGHTS and CDR2 is YDEGEE. The V end was cut by 4 bases, the J end by 3 bases, with 20 bases between. Full variable domain (rest looked up from reference TRBV5-8 and TRBJ1-3): EAGVTQSPTHLIKTRGQQATLRCSPISGHTSVYWYQQALGLGLQFLLWYDEGEERNRGNFPPRFSGRQFPNYSSELNVNALELEDSALYLCASSNPDTGAVGNTIYFGEGSWLTVV.

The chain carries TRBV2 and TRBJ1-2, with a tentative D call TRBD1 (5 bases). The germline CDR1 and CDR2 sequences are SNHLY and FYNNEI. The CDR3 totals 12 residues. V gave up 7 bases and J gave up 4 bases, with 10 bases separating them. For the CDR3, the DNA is TGTGCCAGCACGGGGGAGAGCTATGGCTACACCTTC. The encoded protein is CASTGESYGYTF.

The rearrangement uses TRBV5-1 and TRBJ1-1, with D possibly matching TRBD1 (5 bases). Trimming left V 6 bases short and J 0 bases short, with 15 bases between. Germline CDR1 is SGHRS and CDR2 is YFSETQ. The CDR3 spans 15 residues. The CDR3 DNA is TGCGCCAGCACCCTATCGACGGACATGAACACTGAAGCTTTCTTT. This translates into CASTLSTDMNTEAFF.

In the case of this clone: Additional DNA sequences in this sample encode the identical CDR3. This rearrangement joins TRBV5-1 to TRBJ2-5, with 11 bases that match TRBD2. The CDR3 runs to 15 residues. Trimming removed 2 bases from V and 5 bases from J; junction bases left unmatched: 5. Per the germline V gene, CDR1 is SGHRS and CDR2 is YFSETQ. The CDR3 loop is CASSFSGGAGETQYF. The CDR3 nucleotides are TGCGCCAGCAGCTTTAGCGGGGGGGCCGGTGAGACCCAGTACTTC.

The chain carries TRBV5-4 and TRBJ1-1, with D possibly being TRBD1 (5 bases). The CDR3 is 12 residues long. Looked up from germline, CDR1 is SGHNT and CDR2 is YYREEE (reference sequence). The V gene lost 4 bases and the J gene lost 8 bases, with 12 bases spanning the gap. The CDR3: CASSPPGGEAFF. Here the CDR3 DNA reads TGTGCCAGCAGCCCGCCTGGGGGGGAAGCTTTCTTT.

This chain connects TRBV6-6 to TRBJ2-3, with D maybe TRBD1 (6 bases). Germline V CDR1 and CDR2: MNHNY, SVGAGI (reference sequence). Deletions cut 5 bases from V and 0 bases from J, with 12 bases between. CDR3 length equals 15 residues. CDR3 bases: TGTGCCAGCAGTGCCTGGGGGCGCAGCACAGATACGCAGTATTTT. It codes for CASSAWGRSTDTQYF.

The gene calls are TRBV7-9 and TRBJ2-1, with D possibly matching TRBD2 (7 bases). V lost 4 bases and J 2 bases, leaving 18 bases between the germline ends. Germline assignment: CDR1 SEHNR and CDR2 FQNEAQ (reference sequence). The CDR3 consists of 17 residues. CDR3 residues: CASSSRGGGATYNEQFF. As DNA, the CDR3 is TGTGCCAGCAGCTCCCGCGGAGGGGGGGCCACCTACAATGAGCAGTTCTTC.

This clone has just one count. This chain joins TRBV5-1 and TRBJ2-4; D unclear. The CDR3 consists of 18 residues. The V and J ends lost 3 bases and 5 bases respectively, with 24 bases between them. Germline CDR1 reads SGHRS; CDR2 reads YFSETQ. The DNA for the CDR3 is TGCGCCAGCAGCTCTGGCCGGACGGCTGGAGTCTCTCAAAACATTCAGTACTTC. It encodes CASSSGRTAGVSQNIQYF.